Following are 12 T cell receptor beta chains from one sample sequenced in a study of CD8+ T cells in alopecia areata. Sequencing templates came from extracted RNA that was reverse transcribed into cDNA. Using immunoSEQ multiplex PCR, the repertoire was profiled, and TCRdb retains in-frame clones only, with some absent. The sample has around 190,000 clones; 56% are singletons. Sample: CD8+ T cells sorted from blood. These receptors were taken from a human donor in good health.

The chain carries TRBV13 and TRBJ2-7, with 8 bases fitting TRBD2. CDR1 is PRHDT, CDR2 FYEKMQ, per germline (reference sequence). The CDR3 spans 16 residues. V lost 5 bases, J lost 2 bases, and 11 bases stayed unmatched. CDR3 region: CASSPGERGPPYEQYF. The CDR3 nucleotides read TGTGCCAGCAGCCCCGGGGAGCGGGGGCCTCCCTACGAGCAGTACTTC.

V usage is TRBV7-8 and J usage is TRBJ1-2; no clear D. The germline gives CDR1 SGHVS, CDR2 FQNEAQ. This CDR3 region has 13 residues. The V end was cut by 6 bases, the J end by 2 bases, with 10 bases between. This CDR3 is CASRGAENYGYTF. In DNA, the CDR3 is TGTGCCAGCAGGGGTGCGGAGAACTATGGCTACACCTTC. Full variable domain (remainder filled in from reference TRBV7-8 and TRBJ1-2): GAGVSQSPRYKVAKRGQDVALRCDPISGHVSLFWYQQALGQGPEFLTYFQNEAQLDKSGLPSDRFFAERPEGSVSTLKIQRTQQEDSAVYLCASRGAENYGYTFGSGTRLTVV.

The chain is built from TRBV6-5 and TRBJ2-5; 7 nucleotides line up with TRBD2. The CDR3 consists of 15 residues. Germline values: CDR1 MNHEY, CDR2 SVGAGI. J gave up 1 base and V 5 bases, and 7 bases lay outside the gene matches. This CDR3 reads CASSPSGALQETQYF. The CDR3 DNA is TGTGCCAGCAGTCCGAGCGGGGCCCTCCAAGAGACCCAGTACTTC.

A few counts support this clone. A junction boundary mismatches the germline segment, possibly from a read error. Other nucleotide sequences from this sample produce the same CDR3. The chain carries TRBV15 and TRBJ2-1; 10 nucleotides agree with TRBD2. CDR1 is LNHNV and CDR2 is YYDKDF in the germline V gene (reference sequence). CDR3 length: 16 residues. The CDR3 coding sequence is TGTGCCACCAGCGGAGAAGCGGGGGGGAGCTACAATGAGCAGTTCTTC. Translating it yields CATSGEAGGSYNEQFF.

The CDR3, as DNA: TGCGCCAGCAGCCAAGCTGAGGGCACTGAAGCTTTCTTT. Protein product: CASSQAEGTEAFF. The chain combines TRBV4-1 with TRBJ1-1; no clear D. The germline V gene has CDR1 MGHRA and CDR2 YSYEKL. V was trimmed by 1 base and J by 4 bases, leaving 7 bases between them. This CDR3 region has 13 residues.

Here the CDR3 reads CASSLGPGGYEQYF. Here the CDR3 DNA reads TGTGCCAGCAGCTTAGGTCCAGGGGGCTACGAGCAGTACTTC. This chain connects TRBV11-2 to TRBJ2-7, with 7 nucleotides matching TRBD1. J was trimmed by 3 bases and V by 1 base; bases with no gene match: 3. Per germline, CDR1 SGHAT and CDR2 FQNNGV. This CDR3 spans 14 amino acids.

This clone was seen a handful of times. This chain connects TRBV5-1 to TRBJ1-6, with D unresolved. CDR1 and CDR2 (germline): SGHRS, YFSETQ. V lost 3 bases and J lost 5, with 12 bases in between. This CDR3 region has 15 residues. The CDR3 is CASSSQGPHNSPLHF. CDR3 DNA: TGCGCCAGCAGCTCCCAAGGGCCCCATAATTCACCCCTCCACTTT.

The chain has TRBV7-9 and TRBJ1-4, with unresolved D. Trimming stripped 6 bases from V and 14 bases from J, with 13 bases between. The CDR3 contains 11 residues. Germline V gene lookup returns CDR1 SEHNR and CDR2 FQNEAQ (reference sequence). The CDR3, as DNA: TGTGCCAGCAGTCCCTCCGGGGTGCTGTTTTTT. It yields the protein CASSPSGVLFF.

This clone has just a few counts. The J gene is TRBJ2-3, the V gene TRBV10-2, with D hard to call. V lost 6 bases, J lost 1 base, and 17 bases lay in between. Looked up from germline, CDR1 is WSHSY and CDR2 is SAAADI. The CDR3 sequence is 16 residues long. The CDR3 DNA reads TGCGCCAGCAGCCAAGTCGTCTCCCTGGGCACAGATACGCAGTATTTT. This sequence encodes CASSQVVSLGTDTQYF.

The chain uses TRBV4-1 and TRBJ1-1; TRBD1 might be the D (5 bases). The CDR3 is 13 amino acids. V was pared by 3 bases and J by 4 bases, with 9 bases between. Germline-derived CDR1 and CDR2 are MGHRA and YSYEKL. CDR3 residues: CASSQTGATEAFF. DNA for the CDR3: TGCGCCAGCAGCCAGACCGGGGCCACTGAAGCTTTCTTT.

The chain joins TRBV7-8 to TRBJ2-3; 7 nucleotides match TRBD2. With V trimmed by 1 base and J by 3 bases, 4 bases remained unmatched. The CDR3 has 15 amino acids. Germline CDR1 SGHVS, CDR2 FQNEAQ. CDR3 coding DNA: TGTGCCAGCAGCTTAGATGGACTAGGTACAGATACGCAGTATTTT. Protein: CASSLDGLGTDTQYF.

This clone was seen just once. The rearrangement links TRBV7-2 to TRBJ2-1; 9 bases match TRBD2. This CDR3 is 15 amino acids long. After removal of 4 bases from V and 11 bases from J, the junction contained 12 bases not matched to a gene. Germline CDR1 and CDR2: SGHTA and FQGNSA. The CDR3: CASSSPIASGAQQFF. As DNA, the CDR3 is TGTGCCAGCAGCTCACCCATCGCTAGCGGGGCCCAGCAGTTCTTC.